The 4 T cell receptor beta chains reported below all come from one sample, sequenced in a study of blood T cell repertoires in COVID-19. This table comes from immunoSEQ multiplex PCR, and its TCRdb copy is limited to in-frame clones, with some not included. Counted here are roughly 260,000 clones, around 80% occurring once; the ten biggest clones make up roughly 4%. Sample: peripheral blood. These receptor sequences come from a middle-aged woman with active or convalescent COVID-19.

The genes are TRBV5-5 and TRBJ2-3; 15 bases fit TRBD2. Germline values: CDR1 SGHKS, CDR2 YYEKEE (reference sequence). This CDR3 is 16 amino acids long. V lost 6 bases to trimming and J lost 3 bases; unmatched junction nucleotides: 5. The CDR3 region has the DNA TGTGCCAGCATCAGGACTAGCGGGGGGGATACAGATACGCAGTATTTT. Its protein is CASIRTSGGDTDTQYF.

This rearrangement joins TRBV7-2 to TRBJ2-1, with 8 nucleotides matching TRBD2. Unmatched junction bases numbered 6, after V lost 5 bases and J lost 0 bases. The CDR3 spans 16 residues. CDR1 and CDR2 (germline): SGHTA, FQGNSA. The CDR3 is CASSRTSKISYNEQFF. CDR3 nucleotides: TGTGCCAGCAGCAGGACTAGCAAGATCTCCTACAATGAGCAGTTCTTC.

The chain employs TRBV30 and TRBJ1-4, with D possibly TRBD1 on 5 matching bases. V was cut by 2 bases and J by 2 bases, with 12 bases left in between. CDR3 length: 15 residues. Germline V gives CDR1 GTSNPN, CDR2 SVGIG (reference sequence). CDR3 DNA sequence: TGTGCCTGGAGTTCGGGGGTCGGGACTAATGAAAAACTGTTTTTT. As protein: CAWSSGVGTNEKLFF.

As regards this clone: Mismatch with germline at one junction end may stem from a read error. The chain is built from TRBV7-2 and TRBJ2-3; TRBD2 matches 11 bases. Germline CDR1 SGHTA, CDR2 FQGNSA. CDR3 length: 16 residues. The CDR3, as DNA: TGTGCCAACAGCGTTAGCGGGGGGGCCGGCACAGATACGCAGTATTTT. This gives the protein CANSVSGGAGTDTQYF.